This TCR beta chain was obtained from a study of neurological immune-mediated disorders. Broader study findings: No CDR3 amino acid sequences recurred among expanded clones across subjects, suggesting private repertoires in all groups.

After removal of 5 bases from V and 8 bases from J, the junction contained 13 bases not matched to a gene. The germline V gene has CDR1 SGHTA and CDR2 FQGNSA. This CDR3 has 18 amino acids. Many counts were recorded for this clonotype. What it binds is not known. The cDNA came from 5'RACE with 10-nucleotide random UMIs. TCRdb reprocessed the 5' RACE reads via MiXCR and lists one record per CDR3 protein. This table holds roughly 29,000 distinct CDR3 sequences, roughly a quarter found once. The receptor comes from a man in his forties or fifties with HTLV-1-associated myelopathy (HAM/TSP). This rearrangement joins TRBV7-2 to TRBJ2-2; 14 bases are shared with TRBD2. The sample taken for sequencing was CD4+ T cells from blood. The CDR3 loop is CASSRPSSGLAGDGELFF. CDR3 DNA: TGTGCCAGCAGCCGACCTAGTTCGGGACTAGCGGGAGATGGGGAGCTGTTTTTT.